These 32 T cell receptor beta chains came from one sample sequenced in a study of patients and donors after allogeneic stem cell transplantation. TCRdb re-analysed the RT-PCR reads in MiXCR, keeping a single row per CDR3 protein. This sample has roughly 12,000 distinct CDR3 sequences, with almost 25% found just once. Source material: blood, either unsorted or a sorted T cell fraction (not recorded which). The receptor source for this set is a human donor who was either an allogeneic HSCT recipient or a stem cell or donor lymphocyte infusion donor (not recorded which). It is not recorded whose cells these are; they may come from a transplant donor.

The gene calls are TRBV20-1 and TRBJ2-7; 10 bases are shared with TRBD2. Germline values: CDR1 DFQATT, CDR2 SNEGSKA (reference sequence). The trim removed 6 bases at V and 5 bases at J, leaving 16 bases unmatched. This CDR3 is 16 amino acids long. The CDR3 loop is CSAEKGASGRSNEQYF. CDR3 nucleotide sequence: TGCAGTGCCGAGAAAGGCGCTAGCGGGAGATCGAACGAGCAGTACTTC.

This chain uses TRBV19 with TRBJ2-7; TRBD1 aligns across 8 bases. CDR3 length: 14 residues. V lost 5 bases, J lost 2 bases, and 5 bases stayed unmatched. In germline, CDR1 is LNHDA, CDR2 SQIVND (reference sequence). The CDR3 loop reads CASSRQGPPYEQYF. In nucleotides, the CDR3 is TGTGCCAGTAGTCGACAGGGGCCCCCCTACGAGCAGTACTTC.

The rearrangement uses TRBV12-3 or TRBV12-4 and TRBJ1-2; tentatively, D is TRBD1 (5 bases). The V end lost 2 bases, the J end lost 4 bases, and 11 bases lay between the germline ends. The CDR3 consists of 14 residues. The DNA for the CDR3 is TGTGCCAGCAGTTTATTTACAGGCACCTATGGCTACACCTTC. Amino acid sequence: CASSLFTGTYGYTF.

The gene calls are TRBV6-6 and TRBJ1-2; D perhaps matches TRBD1 (6 bases). Trimming stripped 0 bases from V and 8 bases from J, with 28 bases between. The CDR3 consists of 19 residues. Germline CDR1 reads MNHNY; CDR2 reads SVGAGI (reference sequence). The DNA for the CDR3 is TGTGCCAGCAGTTACTCAATGGTTCACGGGTCGTCGGACAGTACCGGCTACACCTTC. Residues: CASSYSMVHGSSDSTGYTF.

Here the CDR3 DNA reads TGTGCCAGCAGCCACCCGACAGGGTTCAATCAGCCCCAGCATTTT. Translation: CASSHPTGFNQPQHF. The genes are TRBV27 and TRBJ1-5; 7 nucleotides match TRBD1. Trimming removed 6 bases from V and 3 bases from J; junction bases left unmatched: 8. The CDR3 totals 15 residues. Germline CDR1 reads MNHEY; CDR2 reads SMNVEV (reference sequence).

This clonotype came up many times. The chain joins TRBV4-1 to TRBJ1-1; a weak D match, TRBD1 (5 bases). Trimming removed 1 base from V and 5 bases from J, with 20 bases in between. Germline V gene lookup returns CDR1 MGHRA and CDR2 YSYEKL. CDR3 size: 17 residues. CDR3 protein: CASSQVLQVPPGTEAFF. The CDR3, as DNA: TGCGCCAGCAGCCAAGTTTTACAGGTCCCCCCGGGGACTGAAGCTTTCTTT.

This clonotype showed up many times. This rearrangement joins TRBV6-2 or TRBV6-3 to TRBJ1-6, with D unresolved. This CDR3 region has 14 residues. Trimming stripped 2 bases from V and 8 bases from J, with 10 bases between. The germline gives CDR1 MNHEY, CDR2 SVGEGT. CDR3 sequence (DNA): TGTGCCAGCAGTTACCCATGGATTGATTCACCCCTCCACTTT. Translating it yields CASSYPWIDSPLHF.

This clonotype was picked up one time. This chain links TRBV5-1 with TRBJ2-1; TRBD1 agrees at 10 bases. Trimming cost V 9 bases and J 8 bases; bases outside gene matches: 8. Germline-derived CDR1 and CDR2 are SGHRS and YFSETQ. The CDR3 runs 13 residues. The CDR3 DNA reads as TGCGCCAACCGCTGGACAGGGGGGGATGAGCAGTTCTTC. This encodes CANRWTGGDEQFF.

This clonotype was detected many times. The J gene is TRBJ1-2, the V gene TRBV7-9, with D perhaps TRBD1 (6 bases). The V gene's germline CDR1 is SEHNR and CDR2 FQNEAQ (reference sequence). The CDR3 covers 13 residues. V dropped 2 bases and J dropped 2 bases, with 6 bases sitting between them. The CDR3 coding sequence is TGTGCCAGCAGCTTACAGGGGAACTATGGCTACACCTTC. This encodes CASSLQGNYGYTF.

This clonotype was counted at least ten times. V gene TRBV6-5 combines with J gene TRBJ1-1; D ambiguous. The V gene lost 0 bases and the J gene lost 5 bases, with 13 bases spanning the gap. Germline V gene sequence: CDR1 MNHEY, CDR2 SVGAGI. This CDR3 contains 15 residues. CDR3 amino acids: CASSYSSPGRTEAFF. The CDR3 coding sequence is TGTGCCAGCAGTTACTCGTCACCCGGACGGACTGAAGCTTTCTTT.

CDR3 nucleotide sequence: TGTGCCATCAGTGAGGCGGGTTTCCGGGGGGCCACCGGGGAGCTGTTTTTT. Translating it yields CAISEAGFRGATGELFF. This rearrangement joins TRBV10-3 to TRBJ2-2; tentatively, D is TRBD2 (7 bases). V gave up 2 bases and J gave up 4 bases, with 17 bases separating them. This CDR3 contains 17 residues. Per germline, CDR1 ENHRY and CDR2 SYGVKD.

This clonotype was counted a few times. The rearrangement uses TRBV29-1 and TRBJ2-7, with 9 bases matching TRBD1. CDR3 length: 11 amino acids. CDR1 is SQVTM and CDR2 is ANQGSEA in the germline V gene. J was trimmed by 6 bases and V by 6 bases; bases with no gene match: 3. The chain's CDR3 is CSVGQGFEQYF. DNA of the CDR3: TGCAGCGTAGGACAGGGGTTCGAGCAGTACTTC.

The V gene is TRBV6-2 or TRBV6-3, the J gene TRBJ1-1; D is unresolved. This CDR3 has 15 amino acids. Trimming removed 7 bases from V and 6 bases from J, with 21 bases in between. Germline-derived CDR1 and CDR2 are MNHEY and SVGEGT. CDR3 sequence reads: CASISGRIRGAEAFF. CDR3 in DNA: TGTGCCAGCATCTCGGGAAGGATCCGAGGCGCTGAAGCTTTCTTT.

This clonotype was seen only a few times. The chain links TRBV20-1 to TRBJ2-2; the D gene is possibly TRBD2 (5 bases). Deletions cut 3 bases from V and 2 bases from J, with 7 bases between. CDR1 and CDR2 (germline): DFQATT, SNEGSKA (reference sequence). CDR3 size: 13 residues. CDR3 protein: CSARPSNTGELFF. Here the CDR3 DNA reads TGCAGTGCTAGGCCTAGCAACACCGGGGAGCTGTTTTTT.

The chain carries TRBV6-2 or TRBV6-3 and TRBJ1-5, with unresolved D. V was shortened by 7 bases and J by 1 base, with 8 bases between the two germline ends. The CDR3 contains 13 residues. Per the germline V gene, CDR1 is MNHEY and CDR2 is SVGEGT. CDR3: CASTLMSNQPQHF. Here the CDR3 DNA reads TGTGCCAGCACTCTAATGAGCAATCAGCCCCAGCATTTT.

About this clonotype: The conserved closing phenylalanine or tryptophan is absent in this CDR3, likely reflecting a read error. This rearrangement joins TRBV6-5 to TRBJ1-1; D is undetermined. The V gene lost 0 bases and the J gene lost 5 bases, with 7 bases spanning the gap. The CDR3 has 13 residues. Germline assignment: CDR1 MNHEY and CDR2 SVGAGI. The chain's CDR3 is CASSYSVGTEAFL. The CDR3 bases are TGTGCCAGCAGTTACTCGGTGGGGACTGAAGCTTTCTTG.

This chain connects TRBV7-8 to TRBJ2-2; D call uncertain. This CDR3 spans 15 amino acids. V gave up 5 bases and J gave up 1 base, with 11 bases separating them. Germline V CDR1 and CDR2: SGHVS, FQNEAQ. The CDR3 region is CASSPGRMNTGELFF. The CDR3 region has the DNA TGTGCCAGCAGCCCAGGCCGGATGAACACCGGGGAGCTGTTTTTT. Together with reference TRBV7-8 and TRBJ2-2, the CDR3 gives the full variable domain: GAGVSQSPRYKVAKRGQDVALRCDPISGHVSLFWYQQALGQGPEFLTYFQNEAQLDKSGLPSDRFFAERPEGSVSTLKIQRTQQEDSAVYLCASSPGRMNTGELFFGEGSRLTVL.

This clonotype was observed a handful of times. The chain joins TRBV29-1 to TRBJ1-2; tentatively, D is TRBD1 (5 bases). CDR3 length equals 12 residues. V gave up 6 bases and J gave up 5 bases, with 13 bases separating them. CDR1 SQVTM and CDR2 ANQGSEA come from the germline V gene. The CDR3 loop is CSVTGTAYGYTF. CDR3 bases: TGCAGCGTAACCGGGACGGCGTATGGCTACACCTTC.

The chain carries TRBV29-1 and TRBJ2-5; either TRBD1 or TRBD2 may fit D (5 bases each). V lost 1 base and J 4 bases, leaving 13 bases between the germline ends. Germline assignment: CDR1 SQVTM and CDR2 ANQGSEA. This CDR3 spans 14 amino acids. Here the CDR3 DNA reads TGCAGCGTTGAAGGATGGGGGATTGGAGAGACCCAGTACTTC. Amino acid sequence: CSVEGWGIGETQYF.

The V call is TRBV19, the J call TRBJ1-1, with D uncertain. This CDR3 comprises 15 residues. CDR1 is LNHDA and CDR2 is SQIVND in the germline V gene (reference sequence). Trimming left V 7 bases short and J 1 base short, with 16 bases between. CDR3 DNA: TGTGCCAGTACCCAGAGGAGGATCGAGAACACTGAAGCTTTCTTT. It is translated as CASTQRRIENTEAFF.

Sample share makes this clonotype medium-sized. The chain joins TRBV4-3 to TRBJ2-7, with a possible D match to TRBD1 (5 bases). The CDR3 loop spans 16 amino acids. CDR1 LGHNA and CDR2 YSLEER come from the germline V gene. Trimming took off 3 bases at V and 0 bases at J, with 15 bases between the two ends. DNA for the CDR3: TGCGCCAGCAGCCATGACTTAGACAGTGTCTCCTACGAGCAGTACTTC. This translates into CASSHDLDSVSYEQYF.

The V gene is TRBV7-7, the J gene TRBJ2-1, with 7 bases identical to TRBD2. The CDR3 contains 13 residues. CDR1 and CDR2 from the germline V gene are SSHAT and FNYEAQ (reference sequence). V lost 2 bases, J lost 11 bases, and 6 bases stayed unmatched. CDR3 loop: CASSLSTSRQQFF. Here the CDR3 DNA reads TGTGCCAGCAGCTTATCGACTAGCCGTCAGCAGTTCTTC.

This clonotype was seen more than once but under ten times. V is TRBV28 and J is TRBJ1-5; 7 nucleotides line up with TRBD1. Looked up from germline, CDR1 is MDHEN and CDR2 is SYDVKM. This CDR3 has 14 amino acids. V was clipped by 1 base and J by 7 bases; unmatched bases: 4. The CDR3 sequence is CASSLYAGGQPQHF. In DNA, the CDR3 is TGTGCCAGCAGTTTATACGCAGGGGGACAGCCCCAGCATTTT.

In this sample, this clonotype turned up a few times. The gene calls are TRBV10-3 and TRBJ1-6; D perhaps matches TRBD1 (6 bases). This CDR3 is 15 amino acids long. With 6 bases removed from V and 6 bases from J, the gap between germline ends came to 15 bases. CDR1 and CDR2 from the germline V gene are ENHRY and SYGVKD. DNA for the CDR3: TGTGCCATCAGGGACCCGGTAGGGGGTAATTCACCCCTCCACTTT. The encoded protein is CAIRDPVGGNSPLHF.

V and J are TRBV9 and TRBJ2-7; weak D call: TRBD2 (6 bases). Trimming left V 0 bases short and J 0 bases short, with 10 bases between. CDR3 length: 15 residues. Germline values: CDR1 SGDLS, CDR2 YYNGEE. The DNA for the CDR3 is TGTGCCAGCAGCGTAGGCGGGGTTCTCTCCTACGAGCAGTACTTC. Protein product: CASSVGGVLSYEQYF.

Worth noting for this clonotype: Relative to the germline gene, one junction end is altered; a read error may explain this. The chain recombines TRBV7-8 with TRBJ1-5; D possibly corresponds to TRBD1 (5 bases). The CDR3 totals 16 residues. CDR1 and CDR2 from the germline V gene are SGHVS and FQNEAQ. The CDR3 spells CARSLIPRGTNQPQHF. As DNA, the CDR3 is TGTGCCAGGAGCTTAATCCCGCGGGGCACCAATCAGCCCCAGCATTTT.

This clonotype has a count of ten or more. The CDR3 region is CASSYRGQGSIYGYTF. The DNA of the CDR3 is TGCGCCAGCAGCTACAGGGGACAGGGGAGCATCTATGGCTACACCTTC. The genes are TRBV5-1 and TRBJ1-2, with 10 bases aligning to TRBD1. CDR1 and CDR2 (germline): SGHRS, YFSETQ. CDR3 length: 16 amino acids. V lost 3 bases, J lost 4 bases, and 9 bases stayed unmatched.

This clonotype was counted a few times. The chain recombines TRBV12-3 or TRBV12-4 with TRBJ2-1; perhaps TRBD1 as D (5 bases). V gave up 4 bases and J gave up 11 bases, with 9 bases separating them. This CDR3 has 11 residues. The CDR3 sequence is CASSWGAKQFF. CDR3 DNA: TGTGCCAGCAGTTGGGGCGCAAAGCAGTTCTTC.

V and J are TRBV30 and TRBJ1-2; maybe TRBD1 (6 bases). The CDR3 spans 11 residues. V gave up 6 bases and J gave up 6 bases, with 11 bases separating them. Per the germline V gene, CDR1 is GTSNPN and CDR2 is SVGIG (reference sequence). DNA of the CDR3: TGTGCCTGCTCTTGGGGGCATGGCTACACCTTC. Translation: CACSWGHGYTF.

The V call is TRBV5-5, the J call TRBJ1-6; tentatively, D is TRBD1 (5 bases). In germline, CDR1 is SGHKS, CDR2 YYEKEE (reference sequence). V dropped 3 bases and J dropped 3 bases, with 10 bases sitting between them. The CDR3 extends over 15 amino acids. CDR3 DNA: TGTGCCAGCAGCTGGGACGATGGCTATAATTCACCCCTCCACTTT. Protein sequence: CASSWDDGYNSPLHF. Supplemented by reference TRBV5-5 and TRBJ1-6, the full variable domain reads DAGVTQSPTHLIKTRGQQVTLRCSPISGHKSVSWYQQVLGQGPQFIFQYYEKEERGRGNFPDRFSARQFPNYSSELNVNALLLGDSALYLCASSWDDGYNSPLHFGNGTRLTVT.

This clonotype was picked up a small number of times. This rearrangement joins TRBV5-6 to TRBJ1-2; 7 bases are shared with TRBD1. Germline CDR1 is SGHDT and CDR2 is YYEEEE. The length of the CDR3 is 14 residues. The trim removed 2 bases at V and 0 bases at J, leaving 1 base unmatched. The CDR3 reads CASSFGTANYGYTF. The CDR3 DNA reads TGTGCCAGCAGCTTCGGGACAGCTAACTATGGCTACACCTTC.

The chain joins TRBV7-9 to TRBJ1-3; weak D call: TRBD1 (6 bases). Trimming stripped 3 bases from V and 0 bases from J, with 12 bases between. The CDR3 length is 16 residues. Germline V CDR1 and CDR2: SEHNR, FQNEAQ (reference sequence). The CDR3 here is CASSLGHPSSGNTIYF. In nucleotides, the CDR3 is TGTGCCAGCAGCTTGGGACACCCAAGCTCTGGAAACACCATATATTTT.